This T cell receptor beta chain was observed in a study of cytomegalovirus exposure and HLA in healthy donors. Findings of the study overall: Indistinguishable V segments, including TRBV6-2 and TRBV6-3, were excluded. Cytomegalovirus status, reportedly, was diagnosed with high specificity and sensitivity by the classifier. Some TCR beta chains (more than 150 of them) were listed as cytomegalovirus-associated.

Turning to this clone: The antigen is not known.

This CDR3 contains 16 residues. V was clipped by 1 base and J by 7 bases; unmatched bases: 8. Germline V CDR1 and CDR2: SGHAT, FQNNGV. 60 Vbeta and 13 Jbeta primers were used in PCR. TCRdb's table, derived via immunoSEQ multiplex PCR, lists solely in-frame clones and lacks some. The sample includes 160,000 or so clones, 65% to 85% of them seen just once. Sequenced sample: PBMCs. The J gene is TRBJ1-5, the V gene TRBV11-2, with 9 bases that match TRBD1. The receptor was isolated from a man aged 50-60 years in good health and CMV-seropositive. CDR3 sequence: CASSLGGQGTKQPQHF. CDR3 DNA sequence: TGTGCCAGCAGCTTAGGGGGACAGGGAACAAAACAGCCCCAGCATTTT. The full variable domain, rest sourced from reference TRBV11-2 and TRBJ1-5, is EAGVAQSPRYKIIEKRQSVAFWCNPISGHATLYWYQQILGQGPKLLIQFQNNGVVDDSQLPKDRFSAERLKGVDSTLKIQPAKLEDSAVYLCASSLGGQGTKQPQHFGDGTRLSIL.